This TCR beta chain was obtained from a study of a mutant IDH1 vaccine in newly diagnosed glioma. Study as a whole: Averaging 40.4 years of age, treated patients were about 60% male and roughly 40% female. Before enrollment, patients got radiotherapy alone, temozolomide alone, or mostly the combination. General observations from the study: Seemingly, pseudoprogression had no relation to changes in the top peripheral T cell clonotypes.

Sequenced by immunoSEQ multiplex PCR; TCRdb stores in-frame clones only, minus some. The sample includes 98,000 or so clones, over 85% of them seen just once. V was shortened by 2 bases and J by 7 bases, with 15 bases between the two germline ends. This CDR3 is 14 amino acids long. Germline V gene lookup returns CDR1 SGHNT and CDR2 YENEEA. Time point in this sample: baseline, week 1 (first vaccination visit). As to treatment: pre-vaccination baseline after standard-of-care therapy. Of note for this clone: Its target is not known.

This chain links TRBV11-3 with TRBJ2-7; TRBD2 might be the D (5 bases). The TCR comes from a woman in her fifties or sixties with glioma. The specimen comprised PBMCs, sampled from a glioma patient treated with radiotherapy, temozolomide or both. CDR3 in DNA: TGTGCCAGCAGCTTACGGGCGGGTACGGGAGAGCAGTACTTC. The encoded protein is CASSLRAGTGEQYF. Looking up the rest from reference TRBV11-3 and TRBJ2-7 gives the full variable domain: EAGVVQSPRYKIIEKKQPVAFWCNPISGHNTLYWYLQNLGQGPELLIRYENEEAVDDSQLPKDRFSAERLKGVDSTLKIQPAELGDSAVYLCASSLRAGTGEQYFGPGTRLTVT.